Reported below is one TCR beta chain. Its antigen is unknown. The sample originates from a study of graft-versus-host responses after intestinal transplantation. Study at large: Every recipient underwent anti-thymocyte globulin induction, then tacrolimus and steroids for three to four years.

The germline gives CDR1 MNHEY, CDR2 SVGAGI. V shed 2 bases and J shed 5 bases, with 2 bases lying between them. CDR3 length: 11 residues. TCRdb keeps only in-frame clones here, not all; method: immunoSEQ multiplex PCR. The data hold tens of thousands of clones, with about 89% observed a single time. Study findings and constraints: GvH clones occurred in recipient marrow; some first appeared in ileum or blood. High graft-versus-host to host-versus-graft clonal ratios were seen in allografts of patients with graft-donor T cell macrochimerism. Early post-transplant HvG declines tracked with peak circulating GvH clone levels.

The rearrangement uses TRBV6-5 and TRBJ2-3; D unclear. The sequences come from PBMCs, collected 314 days after intestinal transplant. This TCR was sampled from a human patient who received an intestinal transplant, so some T cells may come from the graft donor. The DNA for the CDR3 is TGTGCCAGCAGTTACGTAGATACGCAGTATTTT. Its translation: CASSYVDTQYF.